Only a few counts were recorded for the clone carrying this T cell receptor (beta chain). The target antigen is unknown. V lost 3 bases and J 4 bases, leaving 10 bases between the germline ends. The length of the CDR3 is 14 residues. CDR1 is LGHNA and CDR2 is YSLEER in the germline V gene. The data derive from a study of blood T cells in healthy people across ages. About the research overall: Per every two T cells, about one barcoded beta molecule was captured by template switching.

Whole-study results and caveats: Because donor CMV status was unknown, expanded clonotype changes were possibly confounded.

A J-beta primer mix and a sample-barcoded 5' primer were used in a second PCR of roughly 6 to 12 cycles. TCRdb used MiXCR to reprocess the 5' RACE reads, holding one entry per CDR3 protein. Of about 500,000 distinct CDR3 sequences in the sample, less than 25% were seen once. This sample was shared with a second study, whose subject was T cells of mothers and their children.

This chain links TRBV4-3 with TRBJ2-1; D is perhaps TRBD2 (5 bases). Sequenced: blood. The source is a boy between 5 and 17 years old in good health. The DNA of the CDR3 is TGCGCCAGCAGCCACGGGGTGAATTACAATGAGCAGTTCTTC. Translating gives CASSHGVNYNEQFF.